The rows below give T cell receptor beta chains drawn from one sample of a study of T cell repertoires in cytomegalovirus infection. No cognate antigen is known for these TCRs. TCRdb analysed the reads with MiXCR anew, one entry per CDR3 protein. The sample yields about 770,000 distinct CDR3 sequences, around 29% seen once. Material: cultured CD8+ T cells from PBMCs, obtained from culture after CMV antigen stimulation. Receptors were obtained from a human donor in good health (CMV status not recorded). Some clones in this sample may be carry-over from other donors' samples. CDR3s include the opening cysteine and the closing phenylalanine or tryptophan. A D gene is named only where the DNA matches it firmly. Size tells how often a clone was seen (once, few, many) or the class of an expanded clone, and some rows leave it out.

v_call: TRBV4-2
clone_size: NA
j_call: TRBJ2-1
d_call: NA
cdr3_aa: CASSQYRESYNEQFF
cdr3_nt: TGTGCCAGCAGCCAGTACAGGGAATCATACAATGAGCAGTTCTTC

v_call: TRBV6-2/TRBV6-3
clone_size: NA
j_call: TRBJ2-3
d_call: TRBD1
cdr3_aa: CASSYSRDRVSSDTQYF
cdr3_nt: TGTGCCAGCAGTTACTCGAGGGACAGGGTTTCATCAGATACGCAGTATTTT

v_call: TRBV12-3/TRBV12-4
clone_size: NA
j_call: TRBJ2-1
d_call: TRBD1
cdr3_aa: CASSSPGQKIEQFF
cdr3_nt: TGTGCCAGCAGTTCGCCGGGACAGAAGATTGAGCAGTTCTTC

v_call: TRBV5-4
clone_size: once
j_call: TRBJ2-3
d_call: NA
cdr3_aa: CASSRDSSSTDTQYF
cdr3_nt: TGTGCCAGCAGCCGGGACTCCTCTAGCACAGATACGCAGTATTTT

v_call: TRBV6-1
clone_size: NA
j_call: TRBJ1-5
d_call: TRBD1
cdr3_aa: CASSEGVTGPPRNQPQHF
cdr3_nt: TGTGCCAGCAGTGAGGGGGTGACAGGGCCTCCGAGGAATCAGCCCCAGCATTTT

v_call: TRBV12-5
clone_size: NA
j_call: TRBJ2-7
d_call: NA
cdr3_aa: CASGLGQSEQYF
cdr3_nt: TGTGCTAGTGGTTTGGGGCAGAGCGAGCAGTACTTC

v_call: TRBV7-2
clone_size: NA
j_call: TRBJ2-1
d_call: TRBD2
cdr3_aa: CASSPGLVLYEQFF
cdr3_nt: TGTGCCAGCAGCCCGGGACTAGTATTATATGAGCAGTTCTTC

v_call: TRBV7-9
clone_size: few
j_call: TRBJ2-5
d_call: TRBD1
cdr3_aa: CASTRTGLLQETQYF
cdr3_nt: TGTGCCAGCACCCGGACAGGGTTACTTCAAGAGACCCAGTACTTC

v_call: TRBV4-1
clone_size: NA
j_call: TRBJ1-2
d_call: TRBD1
cdr3_aa: CASSWLLGQGSYGYTF
cdr3_nt: TGCGCCAGCAGCTGGCTTCTTGGACAGGGGAGCTATGGCTACACCTTC

v_call: TRBV13
clone_size: NA
j_call: TRBJ2-2
d_call: NA
cdr3_aa: CASSLEPENTGELFF
cdr3_nt: TGTGCCAGCAGCTTAGAACCAGAGAACACCGGGGAGCTGTTTTTT

v_call: TRBV13
clone_size: many
j_call: TRBJ1-6
d_call: NA
cdr3_aa: CASSLALNTEGPNSPLHF
cdr3_nt: TGTGCCAGCAGCTTAGCCCTGAACACCGAGGGCCCAAATTCACCCCTCCACTTT

v_call: TRBV7-9
clone_size: NA
j_call: TRBJ2-1
d_call: TRBD2
cdr3_aa: CASSTRGEPWDNEQFF
cdr3_nt: TGTGCCAGCAGCACGCGGGGGGAACCTTGGGACAATGAGCAGTTCTTC

v_call: TRBV15
clone_size: NA
j_call: TRBJ1-5
d_call: NA
cdr3_aa: CATSSWGDTSNQPQHF
cdr3_nt: TGTGCCACCAGCAGCTGGGGGGACACAAGCAATCAGCCCCAGCATTTT

v_call: TRBV27
clone_size: NA
j_call: TRBJ2-1
d_call: TRBD2
cdr3_aa: CASSTGLAANNEQFF
cdr3_nt: TGTGCCAGCAGTACTGGACTAGCGGCCAACAATGAGCAGTTCTTC

v_call: TRBV27
clone_size: NA
j_call: TRBJ2-1
d_call: NA
cdr3_aa: CASGAGGNEQFF
cdr3_nt: TGTGCCAGCGGGGCGGGTGGCAATGAGCAGTTCTTC

v_call: TRBV20-1
clone_size: NA
j_call: TRBJ2-7
d_call: NA
cdr3_aa: CSGTEFSSPHYEQYF
cdr3_nt: TGCAGTGGAACAGAATTCTCATCGCCTCACTACGAGCAGTACTTC

v_call: TRBV4-3
clone_size: NA
j_call: TRBJ2-1
d_call: NA
cdr3_aa: CASSQDEGRLSSYNEQFF
cdr3_nt: TGCGCCAGCAGCCAAGATGAAGGCAGATTGAGCTCCTACAATGAGCAGTTCTTC

v_call: TRBV4-1
clone_size: NA
j_call: TRBJ2-5
d_call: TRBD2
cdr3_aa: CASSQDPWEGPQETQYF
cdr3_nt: TGCGCCAGCAGCCAAGATCCCTGGGAGGGGCCCCAAGAGACCCAGTACTTC

v_call: TRBV11-3
clone_size: few
j_call: TRBJ2-3
d_call: TRBD2
cdr3_aa: CASSLDGGGGSDTQYF
cdr3_nt: TGTGCCAGCAGCTTAGATGGCGGGGGGGGATCCGATACGCAGTATTTT

v_call: TRBV12-3/TRBV12-4
clone_size: few
j_call: TRBJ1-2
d_call: TRBD1
cdr3_aa: CASREEGAPTNGYTF
cdr3_nt: TGTGCCAGCAGGGAAGAGGGGGCTCCCACTAATGGCTACACCTTC

v_call: TRBV6-1
clone_size: NA
j_call: TRBJ2-1
d_call: NA
cdr3_aa: CASSHHGVNNEQFF
cdr3_nt: TGTGCCAGCAGTCACCATGGGGTCAACAATGAGCAGTTCTTC

v_call: TRBV7-3
clone_size: few
j_call: TRBJ2-1
d_call: NA
cdr3_aa: CASSSTTDEQFF
cdr3_nt: TGTGCCAGCAGCTCAACGACGGATGAGCAGTTCTTC

v_call: TRBV12-3/TRBV12-4
clone_size: many
j_call: TRBJ1-1
d_call: NA
cdr3_aa: CASSLMVRGDTEAFF
cdr3_nt: TGTGCCAGCAGTTTAATGGTACGGGGGGACACTGAAGCTTTCTTT

v_call: TRBV4-1
clone_size: few
j_call: TRBJ2-3
d_call: TRBD2
cdr3_aa: CASSQENSGGPYTDTQYF
cdr3_nt: TGCGCCAGCAGCCAAGAAAATAGCGGGGGGCCTTACACAGATACGCAGTATTTT

v_call: TRBV11-2
clone_size: NA
j_call: TRBJ1-2
d_call: NA
cdr3_aa: CASSPYPVGGLRDGYTF
cdr3_nt: TGTGCCAGCAGCCCATATCCAGTCGGGGGATTAAGGGATGGCTACACCTTC

v_call: TRBV5-1
clone_size: NA
j_call: TRBJ1-1
d_call: NA
cdr3_aa: CASSLPLDGLNTEAFF
cdr3_nt: TGCGCCAGCAGCTTGCCACTGGACGGCCTGAACACTGAAGCTTTCTTT

v_call: TRBV6-1
clone_size: many
j_call: TRBJ1-1
d_call: NA
cdr3_aa: CASSGGRMNTEAFF
cdr3_nt: TGTGCCAGCAGTGGAGGGCGGATGAACACTGAAGCTTTCTTT

v_call: TRBV6-1
clone_size: few
j_call: TRBJ2-3
d_call: TRBD2
cdr3_aa: CATSLAGLTDTQYF
cdr3_nt: TGTGCCACCTCACTAGCGGGGCTCACAGATACGCAGTATTTT

v_call: TRBV5-5
clone_size: few
j_call: TRBJ1-1
d_call: NA
cdr3_aa: CASSLEGGMGTEAFF
cdr3_nt: TGTGCCAGCAGCTTGGAGGGGGGGATGGGCACTGAAGCTTTCTTT

v_call: TRBV20-1
clone_size: NA
j_call: TRBJ1-1
d_call: NA
cdr3_aa: CSARDSPMNTEAFF
cdr3_nt: TGCAGTGCTAGAGACAGCCCTATGAACACTGAAGCTTTCTTT

v_call: TRBV7-9
clone_size: few
j_call: TRBJ2-7
d_call: NA
cdr3_aa: CASTGDTYEQYF
cdr3_nt: TGTGCCAGCACCGGAGACACCTACGAGCAGTACTTC

v_call: TRBV7-9
clone_size: NA
j_call: TRBJ1-5
d_call: NA
cdr3_aa: CASSRGGQGKWQPQHF
cdr3_nt: TGTGCCAGCAGCCGCGGCGGGCAGGGCAAGTGGCAGCCCCAGCATTTT

v_call: TRBV18
clone_size: NA
j_call: TRBJ2-2
d_call: NA
cdr3_aa: CASSPADLTDTGELFF
cdr3_nt: TGTGCCAGCTCACCAGCAGACCTCACGGACACCGGGGAGCTGTTTTTT

v_call: TRBV7-6
clone_size: many
j_call: TRBJ2-1
d_call: TRBD2
cdr3_aa: CASSYRGGPYNEQFF
cdr3_nt: TGTGCCAGCAGCTACCGCGGGGGGCCCTACAATGAGCAGTTCTTC

v_call: TRBV6-1
clone_size: NA
j_call: TRBJ2-1
d_call: NA
cdr3_aa: CASFRDEQFF
cdr3_nt: TGTGCCAGCTTCAGAGATGAGCAGTTCTTC

v_call: TRBV5-6
clone_size: NA
j_call: TRBJ1-1
d_call: NA
cdr3_aa: CASSPGRGRAEAFF
cdr3_nt: TGTGCCAGCAGCCCCGGCAGGGGCCGGGCTGAAGCTTTCTTT

v_call: TRBV6-5
clone_size: few
j_call: TRBJ2-3
d_call: NA
cdr3_aa: CASSYGVADTQYF
cdr3_nt: TGTGCCAGCAGTTACGGGGTGGCAGATACGCAGTATTTT

v_call: TRBV7-2
clone_size: NA
j_call: TRBJ1-1
d_call: NA
cdr3_aa: CASSWISPGNTEAFF
cdr3_nt: TGTGCCAGCAGCTGGATTAGCCCGGGGAACACTGAAGCTTTCTTT

v_call: TRBV7-3
clone_size: NA
j_call: TRBJ1-1
d_call: TRBD1
cdr3_aa: CASSLTQGVWTEAFF
cdr3_nt: TGTGCCAGCAGCTTAACGCAGGGGGTATGGACTGAAGCTTTCTTT

v_call: TRBV6-1
clone_size: few
j_call: TRBJ2-1
d_call: NA
cdr3_aa: CASSGGGSLGNEQFF
cdr3_nt: TGTGCCAGCAGTGGGGGCGGTAGTTTGGGCAATGAGCAGTTCTTC

v_call: TRBV7-9
clone_size: many
j_call: TRBJ2-5
d_call: NA
cdr3_aa: CASSLTGLQETQYF
cdr3_nt: TGTGCCAGCAGTTTAACAGGGCTTCAAGAGACCCAGTACTTC

v_call: TRBV4-3
clone_size: few
j_call: TRBJ1-4
d_call: NA
cdr3_aa: CASSQEGNGRRDEKLFF
cdr3_nt: TGCGCCAGCAGCCAAGAGGGGAACGGCAGGAGAGATGAAAAACTGTTTTTT

v_call: TRBV25-1
clone_size: NA
j_call: TRBJ2-6
d_call: NA
cdr3_aa: CASSGVTATSSGANVLTF
cdr3_nt: TGTGCCAGCAGTGGGGTGACAGCTACATCCTCTGGGGCCAACGTCCTGACTTTC

v_call: TRBV7-6
clone_size: NA
j_call: TRBJ1-2
d_call: NA
cdr3_aa: CASSLEGSGANYGYTF
cdr3_nt: TGTGCCAGCAGCTTAGAAGGATCAGGCGCTAACTATGGCTACACCTTC

v_call: TRBV13
clone_size: NA
j_call: TRBJ2-4
d_call: TRBD1
cdr3_aa: CASSMGQGLTNIQYF
cdr3_nt: TGTGCCAGCAGCATGGGACAGGGGCTAACAAACATTCAGTACTTC

v_call: TRBV6-5
clone_size: NA
j_call: TRBJ2-1
d_call: NA
cdr3_aa: CASSPGRYYNEQFF
cdr3_nt: TGTGCCAGCAGTCCGGGACGGTATTACAATGAGCAGTTCTTC

v_call: TRBV6-1
clone_size: NA
j_call: TRBJ2-2
d_call: NA
cdr3_aa: CASSEVGGLITGELFF
cdr3_nt: TGTGCCAGCAGTGAAGTTGGGGGGCTGATCACCGGGGAGCTGTTTTTT

v_call: TRBV18
clone_size: NA
j_call: TRBJ2-2
d_call: TRBD1
cdr3_aa: CASSPPGTGFTGELFF
cdr3_nt: TGTGCCAGCTCACCGCCCGGGACAGGGTTCACCGGGGAGCTGTTTTTT

v_call: TRBV19
clone_size: NA
j_call: TRBJ1-1
d_call: NA
cdr3_aa: CASSTWGANTEAFF
cdr3_nt: TGTGCCAGCTCAACCTGGGGTGCAAACACTGAAGCTTTCTTT